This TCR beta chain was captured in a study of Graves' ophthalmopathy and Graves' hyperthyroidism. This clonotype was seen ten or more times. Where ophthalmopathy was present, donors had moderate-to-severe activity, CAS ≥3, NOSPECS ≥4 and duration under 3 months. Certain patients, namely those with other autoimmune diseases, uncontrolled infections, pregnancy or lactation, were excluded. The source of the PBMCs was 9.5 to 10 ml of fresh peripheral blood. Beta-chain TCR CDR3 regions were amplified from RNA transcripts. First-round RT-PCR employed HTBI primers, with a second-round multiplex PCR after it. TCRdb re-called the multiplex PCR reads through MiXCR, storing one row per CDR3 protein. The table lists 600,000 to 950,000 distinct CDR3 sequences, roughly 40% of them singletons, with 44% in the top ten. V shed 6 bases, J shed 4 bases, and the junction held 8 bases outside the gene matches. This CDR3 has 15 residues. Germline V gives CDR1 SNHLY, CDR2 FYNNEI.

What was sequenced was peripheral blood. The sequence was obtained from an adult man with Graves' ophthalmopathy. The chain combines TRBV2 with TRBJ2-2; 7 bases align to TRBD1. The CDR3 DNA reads TGTGCCAGCAGCCCTGACAGGGTAGGCACCGGGGAGCTGTTTTTT. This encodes CASSPDRVGTGELFF.